This T cell receptor (beta chain) was observed in a study of T cells after yellow fever vaccination. One entry per CDR3 protein results from TCRdb running MiXCR on the 5' RACE reads. The sample lists around 68,000 distinct CDR3 sequences; approximately 7.3% were seen once. The CDR3 has 13 residues. Germline lookup yields CDR1 MNHEY and CDR2 SVGAGI. V was cut by 5 bases and J by 0 bases, with 7 bases left in between. This clonotype was found many times. This TCR derives from a man aged 18 to 30 who received the YFV17D yellow fever vaccine. The chain couples TRBV6-5 to TRBJ1-1; D is unclear. The material sequenced was CD8+ T cells sorted from PBMCs, taken 10 days after the first yellow fever vaccination. Here the CDR3 reads CASSRPMNTEAFF. The CDR3 nucleotides read TGTGCCAGCAGTAGACCGATGAACACTGAAGCTTTCTTT.